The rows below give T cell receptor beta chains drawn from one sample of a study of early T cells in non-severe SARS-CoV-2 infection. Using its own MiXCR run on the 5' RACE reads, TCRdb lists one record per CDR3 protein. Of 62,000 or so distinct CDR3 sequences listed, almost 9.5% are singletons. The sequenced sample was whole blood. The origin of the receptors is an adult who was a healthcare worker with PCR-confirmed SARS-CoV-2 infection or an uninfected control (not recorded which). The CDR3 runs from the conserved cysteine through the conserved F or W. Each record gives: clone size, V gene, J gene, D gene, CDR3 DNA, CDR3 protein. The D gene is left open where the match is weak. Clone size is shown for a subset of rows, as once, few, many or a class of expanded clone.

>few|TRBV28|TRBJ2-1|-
TGTGCCAGCAGTTTCCTAGCAAATGAGCAGTTCTTC
CASSFLANEQFF
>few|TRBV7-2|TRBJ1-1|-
TGTGCCAGCAGCTTTGAATGGACTGAAGCTTTCTTT
CASSFEWTEAFF
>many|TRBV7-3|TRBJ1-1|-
TGTGCCAGCAGCGAACAGGGCGACACTGAAGCTTTCTTT
CASSEQGDTEAFF
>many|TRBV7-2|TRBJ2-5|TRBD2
TGTGCCAGCAGCTTCCTAGCGGGGGGAGCGGAGACCCAGTACTTC
CASSFLAGGAETQYF
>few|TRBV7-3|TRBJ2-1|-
TGTGCCAGCAGCTTAATAGGGGGGGCCTACAATGAGCAGTTCTTC
CASSLIGGAYNEQFF
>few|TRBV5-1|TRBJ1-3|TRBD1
TGCGCCAGCAGCCCGGAGGGACAGGGGCGTCGGAACACCATATATTTT
CASSPEGQGRRNTIYF
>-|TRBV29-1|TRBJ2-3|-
TGCAGCGTTGACCCAGAACGATTCACAGATACGCAGTATTTT
CSVDPERFTDTQYF
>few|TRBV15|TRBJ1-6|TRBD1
TGTGCCACCAGCAGTGGTGTATGGGACAGGAAGGTACCCCTCCACTTT
CATSSGVWDRKVPLHF
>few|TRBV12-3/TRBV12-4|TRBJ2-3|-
TGTGCCAGCAGTTTAGGATCGGGCAGCACAGATACGCAGTATTTT
CASSLGSGSTDTQYF
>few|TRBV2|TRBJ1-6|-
TGTGCCAGCAGTGACGTTGGGAGCTCCTATAATTCACCCCTCCACTTT
CASSDVGSSYNSPLHF
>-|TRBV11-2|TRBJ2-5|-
TGTGCCAGCAGCTTAGATTTCTCCGGGGCATTCGGGACCCAGTACTTC
CASSLDFSGAFGTQYF
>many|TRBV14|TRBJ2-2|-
TGTGCCAGCAGCCAGCAGACCACCGGGGAGCTGTTTTTT
CASSQQTTGELFF
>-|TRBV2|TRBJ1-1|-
TGTGCCAGCAGTGACAATTGGGGCACTGAAGCTTTCTTT
CASSDNWGTEAFF
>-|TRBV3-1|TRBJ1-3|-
TGTGCCAGCAGCCAAGTAGGAGGGAGAAACACCATATATTTT
CASSQVGGRNTIYF
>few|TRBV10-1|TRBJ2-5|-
TGCGCCAGCAGTGAGGGGTATCTTGAGACCCAGTACTTC
CASSEGYLETQYF
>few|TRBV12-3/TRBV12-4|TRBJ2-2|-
TGTGCCAGCAGACGTGACGCGAACACCGGGGAGCTGTTTTTT
CASRRDANTGELFF
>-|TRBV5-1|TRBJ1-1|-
TGCGCCAGCAGCTTTTCGCGGGATGAAGCTTTCTTT
CASSFSRDEAFF
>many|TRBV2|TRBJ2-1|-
TGTGCCAGCAGCCACGGGCAGGGGTACTACAATGAGCAGTTCTTC
CASSHGQGYYNEQFF
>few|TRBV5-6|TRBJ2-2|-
TGTGCCAGCAGCTTGGTTCAGGGGCCCGGGGAGCTGTTTTTT
CASSLVQGPGELFF
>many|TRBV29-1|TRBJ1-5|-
TGCAGCGTCACCGGGACCAGAGACAATCAGCCCCAGCATTTT
CSVTGTRDNQPQHF
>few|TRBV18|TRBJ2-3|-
TGTGCCAGCTCACCATCTTCGGGGGCGGATACGCAGTATTTT
CASSPSSGADTQYF
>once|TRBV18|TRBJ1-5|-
TGTGCCAGCTCATCGGACATGCAGCCCCAGCATTTT
CASSSDMQPQHF
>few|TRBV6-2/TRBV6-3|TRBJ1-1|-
TGTGCCAGTCACTCCTGGGGGGTCGTGAACACTGAAGCTTTCTTT
CASHSWGVVNTEAFF
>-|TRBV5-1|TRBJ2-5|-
TGCGCCAGCAGCTTATACGGGGCAGAGACCCAGTACTTC
CASSLYGAETQYF
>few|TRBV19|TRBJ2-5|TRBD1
TGTGCCAGTAGTATGGGACAGGGCGCCGAGACCCAGTACTTC
CASSMGQGAETQYF
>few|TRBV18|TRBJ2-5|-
TGTGCCAGCTCACCCGCCAACGGCCAAGAGACCCAGTACTTC
CASSPANGQETQYF
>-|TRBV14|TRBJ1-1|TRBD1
TGTGCCAGCAGCCGAGGGACAGTCACTGAAGCTTTCTTT
CASSRGTVTEAFF
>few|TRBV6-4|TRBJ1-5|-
TGTGCCAGCAGTGACCGGGGAGTCCTCAATCAGCCCCAGCATTTT
CASSDRGVLNQPQHF
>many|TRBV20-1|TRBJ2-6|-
TGCAGTGCTAGCCAGGGTGTTACTGGGGCCAACGTCCTGACTTTC
CSASQGVTGANVLTF
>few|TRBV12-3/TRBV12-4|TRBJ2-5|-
TGTGCCAGCAGTTTTTGGACAGAACAAGAGACCCAGTACTTC
CASSFWTEQETQYF
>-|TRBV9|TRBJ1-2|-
TGTGCCAGCAGCGTAGGAGGTCCGGGGACAAATAACTATGGCTACACCTTC
CASSVGGPGTNNYGYTF
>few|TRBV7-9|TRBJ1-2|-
TGTGCCAGCAGCCCTACCGATCTCTATGGCTACACCTTC
CASSPTDLYGYTF
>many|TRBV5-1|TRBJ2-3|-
TGCGCCAGCAGCTTTACCGTCACAGATACGCAGTATTTT
CASSFTVTDTQYF
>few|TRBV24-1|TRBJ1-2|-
TGTGCCACCAGTGTCTCGGGGTACAATGGCTACACCTTC
CATSVSGYNGYTF
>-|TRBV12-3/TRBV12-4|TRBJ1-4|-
TGTGCCAGCAGTTCAGGGGTTTCTCATGAAAAACTGTTTTTT
CASSSGVSHEKLFF
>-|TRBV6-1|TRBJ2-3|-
TGTGCCAGCAGTGAGTCCGGCACAGATACGCAGTATTTT
CASSESGTDTQYF
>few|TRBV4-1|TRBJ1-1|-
TGCGCCAGCAGCCAAGAAACTGGGGGGGTGATGAACACTGAAGCTTTCTTT
CASSQETGGVMNTEAFF
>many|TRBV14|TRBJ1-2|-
TGTGCCAGCAGCCAGGACGGAGTGCGGCCACAGGACACCTTC
CASSQDGVRPQDTF
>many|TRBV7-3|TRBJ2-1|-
TGTGCCAGCAGCTTAAGCGGCAGTCCCTACAATGAGCAGTTCTTC
CASSLSGSPYNEQFF
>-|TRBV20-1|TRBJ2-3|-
TGCAGTGGGACCGTAGGCACAGATACGCAGTATTTT
CSGTVGTDTQYF
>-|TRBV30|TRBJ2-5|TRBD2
TGTGCCTGGAGTGGGAATAGCGGGGACTCGGGGGAGACCCAGTACTTC
CAWSGNSGDSGETQYF
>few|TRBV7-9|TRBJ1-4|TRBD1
TGTGCCAGCAGCTCACGGAGGACAGGGGAGGCGTCCTCTAATGAAAAACTGTTTTTT
CASSSRRTGEASSNEKLFF
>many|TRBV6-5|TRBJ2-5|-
TGTGCCAGCAGTTACTCGTACAGGGCAGCAGAGACCCAGTACTTC
CASSYSYRAAETQYF
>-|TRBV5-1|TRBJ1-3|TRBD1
TGCGCCAGCAGCGCGGGACAGGGACTAGACACCATATATTTT
CASSAGQGLDTIYF
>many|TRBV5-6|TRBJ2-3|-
TGTGCCAGCAGCTTGTTGACAGATACGCAGTATTTT
CASSLLTDTQYF
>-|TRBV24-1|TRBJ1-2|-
TGTGCCACCAGTGATTCGGGTGGCTACACCTTC
CATSDSGGYTF
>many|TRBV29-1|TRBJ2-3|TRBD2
TGCAGCGTTGTCCGAACTAGCGGGGGGGCCACAGATACGCAGTATTTT
CSVVRTSGGATDTQYF
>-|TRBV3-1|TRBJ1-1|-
TGTGCCAGCAGCCCGTCGGAAAATACGTCCGGGCGAGCTTTCTTT
CASSPSENTSGRAFF
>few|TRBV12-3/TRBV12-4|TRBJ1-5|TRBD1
TGTGCCAGCAACAGGGGGAGCGGACAGCCCCAGCATTTT
CASNRGSGQPQHF
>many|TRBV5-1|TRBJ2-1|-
TGCGCCAGCAGCGTAAGGACCAGCGTCGCATCCTACAATGAGCAGTTCTTC
CASSVRTSVASYNEQFF
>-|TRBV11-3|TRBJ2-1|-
TGTGCCAGCAGTAGAGGGGCCGTTACAAATGAGCAGTTCTTC
CASSRGAVTNEQFF
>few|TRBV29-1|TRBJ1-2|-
TGCAGCGTTGAGCGGACAGTACCTAGTGGCTACACCTTC
CSVERTVPSGYTF